The 28 T cell receptor beta chains given below trace back to one sample, sequenced in a study of beta chain features in type 1 diabetes (dated by TCRdb to the late 2010s). General conclusions and limits of the study: In all four CD4+ subsets, TCRB CDR3 length was moderately but significantly shorter in type 1 diabetes patients.

Their recognized antigens are unknown. The library was obtained by the immunoSEQ multiplex PCR assay. The entire isolated RNA was reverse transcribed using the High Capacity cDNA Reverse Transcription Kit, and thus expressed TCRB transcripts were sequenced. Imported from immuneACCESS, the table was reduced by TCRdb to in-frame sequences with V and J called. These copies leave out some clones; in studies compared against another copy, an unresolved V gene accounts for under half, and the cause of the remainder is not known. Here the sample has 500,000 to 650,000 clones; roughly 12% occur a single time. Together, the top ten hold approximately 0.11% of the sample. Sequenced: naive CD4+ T cells from blood. The meaning of the sample's cell subset or site label: true naive CD4+ T cells. These receptors all come from a man aged 30 to 45 with type 1 diabetes.

V is TRBV4-2 and J is TRBJ2-3; no clear D. Germline CDR1 LGHNA, CDR2 YNFKEQ. The CDR3 contains 15 residues. Trimming stripped 0 bases from V and 0 bases from J, with 7 bases between. The CDR3 region has the DNA TGTGCCAGCAGCCAAGAAGATGTAAGCACAGATACGCAGTATTTT. Its protein product is CASSQEDVSTDTQYF.

This rearrangement joins TRBV27 to TRBJ1-1; D unresolved. V was clipped by 1 base and J by 1 base, with 7 bases between them. The CDR3 loop spans 14 amino acids. CDR1 and CDR2 (germline): MNHEY, SMNVEV (reference sequence). The CDR3 DNA sequence: TGTGCCAGCAGTTTATTAAGACAGAACACTGAAGCTTTCTTT. Translating gives CASSLLRQNTEAFF.

This clone was observed a handful of times. This rearrangement joins TRBV29-1 to TRBJ1-2; TRBD1 is a possible D gene (5 bases). The ends were cut back, 6 bases at V and 9 bases at J, with 20 bases in the middle. This CDR3 is built from 13 residues. Germline V lookup: CDR1 SQVTM, CDR2 ANQGSEA. This CDR3 reads CSVGGAHSDSYTF. CDR3 nucleotides: TGCAGCGTCGGAGGGGCGCACTCAGATAGCTACACCTTC.

A few counts support this clone. The V and J genes are TRBV27 and TRBJ1-4, with D perhaps matching TRBD1 (6 bases). Trimming removed 1 base at V and 7 bases at J, with 13 bases between. Germline CDR1 reads MNHEY; CDR2 reads SMNVEV (reference sequence). This CDR3 has 15 amino acids. The CDR3 is CASSLLGGSGEKLFF. For the CDR3, the DNA is TGTGCCAGCAGTTTATTAGGGGGGAGTGGTGAAAAACTGTTTTTT.

This clone appeared a few times. V usage is TRBV1 and J usage is TRBJ2-7. TRBV1 has pseudogene status. This CDR3 spans 12 amino acids. Here the CDR3 reads CTSSQGVHEQYF. For the CDR3, the DNA is TGCACCAGCAGCCAAGGGGTTCACGAGCAGTACTTC.

The V gene is TRBV28, the J gene TRBJ2-3, with D possibly called TRBD1 or TRBD2 (5 bases each). With 6 bases removed from V and 6 bases from J, the gap between germline ends came to 16 bases. The CDR3 totals 14 residues. CDR1 and CDR2 from the germline V gene are MDHEN and SYDVKM. The chain's CDR3 is CASREWDPWDTQYF. Written as DNA, the CDR3 is TGTGCCAGCAGGGAGTGGGACCCCTGGGATACGCAGTATTTT.

The chain carries TRBV4-2 and TRBJ2-3; a weak D match, TRBD1 (5 bases). Germline CDR1 and CDR2: LGHNA and YNFKEQ. There are 14 residues in the CDR3. V was clipped by 0 bases and J by 4 bases, with 8 bases between them. CDR3 sequence reads: CASSQDAGPDTQYF. The CDR3 nucleotides are TGTGCCAGCAGCCAAGATGCAGGGCCAGATACGCAGTATTTT.

Note on this clone: Other DNA sequences in the same sample also yield this CDR3. This chain links TRBV25-1 with TRBJ2-7; unclear D gene. CDR3 length: 11 residues. Trimming left V 4 bases short and J 3 bases short, with 4 bases between. CDR1 is MGHDK and CDR2 is SYGVNS in the germline V gene. CDR3 loop: CASSVNYEQYF. The DNA of the CDR3 is TGTGCCAGCAGTGTTAACTACGAGCAGTACTTC.

The genes are TRBV10-3 and TRBJ2-3; TRBD2 is a possible D gene (6 bases). The V gene's germline CDR1 is ENHRY and CDR2 SYGVKD. Between the trimmed V and J ends, which lost 0 bases and 7 bases, there was a span of 14 bases. The CDR3 contains 15 residues. The CDR3 DNA reads TGTGCCATCAGTGAGTCCGCGACTAGTTCAAATACGCAGTATTTT. This gives the protein CAISESATSSNTQYF.

In its sample, this clone was seen a few times. V is TRBV6-5 and J is TRBJ1-2, with TRBD1 matching 8 bases. The CDR3 covers 15 residues. The J segment lost 8 bases and the V segment lost 6 bases, leaving 14 bases of the junction unmatched. The germline V gene encodes CDR1 MNHEY and CDR2 SVGAGI. CDR3 sequence: CASRKGTGGLTGYTF. CDR3 nucleotides: TGTGCCAGCAGGAAAGGGACAGGCGGCTTAACGGGCTACACCTTC.

V gene TRBV7-9 combines with J gene TRBJ2-7, with 7 bases fitting TRBD2. Germline-derived CDR1 and CDR2 are SEHNR and FQNEAQ (reference sequence). There are 18 residues in the CDR3. V lost 1 base to trimming and J lost 2 bases; unmatched junction nucleotides: 14. The CDR3 protein is CASSLVYGVSGVPYEQYF. In DNA form, the CDR3 reads TGTGCCAGCAGCTTAGTGTATGGGGTCAGCGGGGTACCCTACGAGCAGTACTTC.

The chain recombines TRBV25-1 with TRBJ2-3; D could derive from TRBD1 or TRBD2 (5 bases each). The CDR3 covers 17 residues. Between the trimmed V and J ends, which lost 1 base and 5 bases, there was a span of 19 bases. Germline V CDR1 and CDR2: MGHDK, SYGVNS. CDR3 in DNA: TGTGCCAGCAGTGAATTTAGCGAGGGGAAGGGTCGAGATACGCAGTATTTT. Translation: CASSEFSEGKGRDTQYF.

V gene TRBV7-2 combines with J gene TRBJ1-2, with 8 bases matching TRBD1. CDR1 SGHTA and CDR2 FQGNSA come from the germline V gene. J was trimmed by 4 bases and V by 10 bases; bases with no gene match: 8. The CDR3 length is 13 residues. The CDR3 reads CATGQGGGYGYTF. CDR3 bases: TGTGCCACAGGACAGGGCGGAGGCTATGGCTACACCTTC.

A few counts support this clone. The chain employs TRBV5-8 and TRBJ1-6; D remains unclear. The germline V and J ends were trimmed by 3 bases and 3 bases, with 16 bases remaining between them. Germline CDR1 is SGHTS and CDR2 is YDEGEE. The CDR3 has 17 amino acids. CDR3 residues: CASSSGVSSDYNSPLHF. The CDR3 coding sequence is TGTGCCAGCAGCTCCGGGGTGAGCTCAGACTATAATTCACCCCTCCACTTT.

This clone turned up a few times. This specimen includes other DNA sequences encoding the same CDR3. This sequence joins TRBV5-1 and TRBJ2-3, with D possibly matching TRBD2 (5 bases). Trimming shortened V by 0 bases and J by 5 bases, and 10 bases separated the two germline ends. The CDR3 runs to 14 residues. The germline V gene has CDR1 SGHRS and CDR2 YFSETQ. The CDR3 reads CASSLGSGEDTQYF. The CDR3 DNA follows: TGCGCCAGCAGCTTGGGATCCGGGGAAGATACGCAGTATTTT.

This clone was observed a few times. The chain uses TRBV19 and TRBJ2-7; 8 bases agree with TRBD2. This CDR3 comprises 15 residues. Losses at the gene ends were 5 bases for V and 2 bases for J; bases not matched to a gene: 8. CDR1 and CDR2 (germline): LNHDA, SQIVND (reference sequence). CDR3 coding DNA: TGTGCCAGTAGTGGCACTAGCGGACCTACCTACGAGCAGTACTTC. Protein product: CASSGTSGPTYEQYF. Based on the CDR3 plus reference TRBV19 and TRBJ2-7, the full variable domain is DGGITQSPKYLFRKEGQNVTLSCEQNLNHDAMYWYRQDPGQGLRLIYYSQIVNDFQKGDIAEGYSVSREKKESFPLTVTSAQKNPTAFYLCASSGTSGPTYEQYFGPGTRLTVT.

This clone was seen more than once but under ten times. This chain joins TRBV7-9 and TRBJ1-5; D may be TRBD1 (6 bases). Germline CDR1 is SEHNR and CDR2 is FQNEAQ (reference sequence). The CDR3 spans 16 residues. With 5 bases removed from V and 3 bases from J, the gap between germline ends came to 17 bases. Here the CDR3 DNA reads TGTGCCAGCAGCGAACTCCCTACAGGGAACAATCAGCCCCAGCATTTT. This translates into CASSELPTGNNQPQHF.

This clone was detected a few times. The chain combines TRBV9 with TRBJ2-1; D remains unclear. Germline V gene data show CDR1 as SGDLS and CDR2 as YYNGEE. The length of the CDR3 is 13 residues. V lost 4 bases and J lost 6, with 11 bases in between. The CDR3 region has the DNA TGTGCCAGCAGCCCGGGCCTCCGCAATGAGCAGTTCTTC. Translation gives CASSPGLRNEQFF.

The chain is built from TRBV6-1 and TRBJ1-2; D is ambiguous. V shed 0 bases and J shed 5 bases, with 13 bases lying between them. Germline V lookup: CDR1 MNHNS, CDR2 SASEGT. CDR3 size: 15 residues. CDR3 DNA: TGTGCCAGCAGTGAAGCTCTCGGCCCAGAGTATGGCTACACCTTC. It is translated as CASSEALGPEYGYTF.

The CDR3 region is CATERGGSYNEQFF. The CDR3 DNA sequence: TGTGCCACCGAGCGGGGGGGCTCCTACAATGAGCAGTTCTTC. The rearrangement links TRBV7-2 to TRBJ2-1; 10 nucleotides agree with TRBD2. There are 14 residues in the CDR3. V was pared by 10 bases and J by 0 bases, with 3 bases of the junction left unmatched. CDR1 is SGHTA and CDR2 is FQGNSA in the germline V gene. Full variable domain (rest looked up from reference TRBV7-2 and TRBJ2-1): GAGVSQSPSNKVTEKGKDVELRCDPISGHTALYWYRQSLGQGLEFLIYFQGNSAPDKSGLPSDRFSAERTGGSVSTLTIQRTQQEDSAVYLCATERGGSYNEQFFGPGTRLTVL.

This clone was counted only a few times. The chain carries TRBV7-2 and TRBJ2-4; D could derive from TRBD1 or TRBD2 (5 bases each). The CDR3 contains 15 residues. Germline-derived CDR1 and CDR2 are SGHTA and FQGNSA. The ends were cut back, 5 bases at V and 1 base at J, with 12 bases in the middle. The CDR3 nucleotides read TGTGCCAGCAGCCTAGGCAGGGACGCCAAAAACATTCAGTACTTC. It specifies CASSLGRDAKNIQYF.

A few counts support this clone. The V call is TRBV2, the J call TRBJ1-1; D gene uncertain. Per germline, CDR1 SNHLY and CDR2 FYNNEI. The CDR3 has 15 residues. The V gene lost 0 bases and the J gene lost 2 bases, with 10 bases spanning the gap. The CDR3 DNA reads as TGTGCCAGCAGTGAAGCGGAACATACCAACACTGAAGCTTTCTTT. Its protein is CASSEAEHTNTEAFF.

CDR3 in amino acids: CASSPDGNNYGYTF. DNA for the CDR3: TGTGCCAGCTCACCAGACGGCAATAACTATGGCTACACCTTC. The chain joins TRBV18 to TRBJ1-2; D not resolved. CDR1 and CDR2 (germline): KGHSH, LQKENI. V lost 2 bases and J 1 base, leaving 8 bases between the germline ends. This CDR3 spans 14 amino acids. Combining the CDR3 with reference TRBV18 and TRBJ1-2 gives the whole variable domain NAGVMQNPRHLVRRRGQEARLRCSPMKGHSHVYWYRQLPEEGLKFMVYLQKENIIDESGMPKERFSAEFPKEGPSILRIQQVVRGDSAAYFCASSPDGNNYGYTFGSGTRLTVV.

The gene calls are TRBV6-6 and TRBJ2-7, with TRBD1 as a possible D gene (5 bases). The CDR3 is 11 residues long. V was shortened by 2 bases and J by 6 bases, with 5 bases between the two germline ends. Per germline, CDR1 MNHNY and CDR2 SVGAGI (reference sequence). CDR3: CASSYGAEQYF. The DNA for the CDR3 is TGTGCCAGCAGTTACGGGGCCGAGCAGTACTTC.

The chain links TRBV7-2 to TRBJ2-5, with 7 positions matching TRBD1. Germline V gives CDR1 SGHTA, CDR2 FQGNSA. The CDR3 runs 14 residues. Trimming cost V 4 bases and J 5 bases; bases outside gene matches: 7. The DNA for the CDR3 is TGTGCCAGCAGCTCTACCGGGACAGTCGAGACCCAGTACTTC. Its translation is CASSSTGTVETQYF. Filled out from reference TRBV7-2 and TRBJ2-5, the complete variable domain reads GAGVSQSPSNKVTEKGKDVELRCDPISGHTALYWYRQSLGQGLEFLIYFQGNSAPDKSGLPSDRFSAERTGGSVSTLTIQRTQQEDSAVYLCASSSTGTVETQYFGPGTRLLVL.

In this sample, this clone turned up a few times. The chain employs TRBV30 and TRBJ1-6, with TRBD1 matching 7 bases. Germline V lookup: CDR1 GTSNPN, CDR2 SVGIG (reference sequence). This CDR3 region has 14 residues. Germline trimming cut 5 bases from V and 9 bases from J; bases unmatched to any gene: 10. This CDR3 reads CAWALRGQVSPLHF. Here the CDR3 DNA reads TGTGCCTGGGCCTTGAGGGGGCAGGTTTCACCCCTCCACTTT.

The chain uses TRBV4-2 and TRBJ2-3; the D gene is possibly TRBD2 (5 bases). CDR3 length: 14 amino acids. Per germline, CDR1 LGHNA and CDR2 YNFKEQ. V was shortened by 0 bases and J by 1 base, with 5 bases between the two germline ends. The CDR3 DNA is TGTGCCAGCAGCCAAGACGGGGGCACAGATACGCAGTATTTT. It yields the protein CASSQDGGTDTQYF.

This chain connects TRBV29-1 to TRBJ1-3, with TRBD1 identical over 8 bases. Per germline, CDR1 SQVTM and CDR2 ANQGSEA. V shed 3 bases, J shed 3 bases, and the junction held 7 bases outside the gene matches. CDR3 length equals 15 residues. CDR3 sequence reads: CSVDFQGARGNTIYF. The CDR3, as DNA: TGCAGCGTTGATTTTCAGGGGGCTCGTGGAAACACCATATATTTT. The whole variable domain, filled in from reference TRBV29-1 and TRBJ1-3, reads SAVISQKPSRDICQRGTSLTIQCQVDSQVTMMFWYRQQPGQSLTLIATANQGSEATYESGFVIDKFPISRPNLTFSTLTVSNMSPEDSSIYLCSVDFQGARGNTIYFGEGSWLTVV.